A selection of T cell receptor beta chains follows, all from one sample in a study of CD8+CD57+ T cells in acquired aplastic anemia. TCRdb used MiXCR to reprocess the reads, holding one entry per CDR3 protein. The sample has roughly 80,000 distinct CDR3 sequences, around 44% seen once. The sequenced sample consisted of sorted CD4+, CD8+, or CD8+CD57+ T cells (not recorded which) from PBMCs. The source of these receptors is a human donor in good health, serving as a control. Both conserved end residues are part of each CDR3. The order of the fields is D gene, J gene, V gene, clone size, CDR3 DNA, CDR3 protein. The D gene is left open where the match is weak. Clone size is shown for a subset of rows, as once, few, many or a class of expanded clone.

. TRBJ1-6 TRBV30 many TGTGCCTGGAGTGTTGACGGGGGTTCACCCCTCCACTTT CAWSVDGGSPLHF
. TRBJ2-3 TRBV15 . TGTGCCACCAGCAGAGATTTGGTGGGGGGTTGGACAGATACGCAGTATTTT CATSRDLVGGWTDTQYF
TRBD1 TRBJ1-6 TRBV6-1 many TGTGCCAGCAGGCCGGGACAGGGTTTTTCACCCCTCCACTTT CASRPGQGFSPLHF
. TRBJ2-7 TRBV27 few TGTGCCAGCAGTTTACACACCCCGACAGCCACCTACGAGCAGTACTTC CASSLHTPTATYEQYF
. TRBJ1-1 TRBV6-1 . TGTGCCAGCGGTGGGGGCTATTTTAACACTGAAGCTTTCTTT CASGGGYFNTEAFF
. TRBJ2-7 TRBV5-6 . TGTGCCAGCAGCGGTGACGGGGGCGACTACGAGCAGTACTTC CASSGDGGDYEQYF
. TRBJ2-7 TRBV20-1 . TGCAGTGCTATCCCCCAAGACGGGTCCTACGAGCAGTACTTC CSAIPQDGSYEQYF
. TRBJ2-3 TRBV19 . TGTGCCAGTAGTCCAGTTGTCACAGATACGCAGTATTTT CASSPVVTDTQYF
. TRBJ2-1 TRBV25-1 . TGTGCCAGCAGGGCTCTCGGGGCCCCCTACAATGAGCAGTTCTTC CASRALGAPYNEQFF
. TRBJ1-2 TRBV6-2/TRBV6-3 many TGTGCCGCAGCGACGGACTCACCCTATGGCTACACCTTC CAAATDSPYGYTF
. TRBJ1-1 TRBV9 . TGTGCCAGCAGCCGAGCTCCCCGGACCGGGGATGAAGCTTTCTTT CASSRAPRTGDEAFF